This TCR beta chain was captured in a study of shared clonotypes between healthy human individuals. Study as a whole: A couple of women and a few men aged 18 to 49 made up the donors.

Profiling relied on immunoSEQ multiplex PCR, and the TCRdb table lists in-frame clones only, not all of them. The sample gives about 2 million clones, roughly 95% of which show up once; roughly 0.13% is in the top ten. This clone was observed a single time. The sequencing sample was made of naive CD4+ T cells sorted from blood. Subset denoted: CD45RA+ positively selected. The source of this sequence is a man aged 18 to 35 in good health.

The CDR3 nucleotides read TGCGCCAGCAGCTTCCTAGCGGGGGACCACAATGAGCAGTTCTTC. This encodes CASSFLAGDHNEQFF. This sequence joins TRBV5-1 and TRBJ2-1; 10 nucleotides match TRBD2. V dropped 2 bases and J dropped 5; count of bases not matched to a gene: 4. The germline V gene has CDR1 SGHRS and CDR2 YFSETQ. The CDR3 loop spans 15 amino acids.